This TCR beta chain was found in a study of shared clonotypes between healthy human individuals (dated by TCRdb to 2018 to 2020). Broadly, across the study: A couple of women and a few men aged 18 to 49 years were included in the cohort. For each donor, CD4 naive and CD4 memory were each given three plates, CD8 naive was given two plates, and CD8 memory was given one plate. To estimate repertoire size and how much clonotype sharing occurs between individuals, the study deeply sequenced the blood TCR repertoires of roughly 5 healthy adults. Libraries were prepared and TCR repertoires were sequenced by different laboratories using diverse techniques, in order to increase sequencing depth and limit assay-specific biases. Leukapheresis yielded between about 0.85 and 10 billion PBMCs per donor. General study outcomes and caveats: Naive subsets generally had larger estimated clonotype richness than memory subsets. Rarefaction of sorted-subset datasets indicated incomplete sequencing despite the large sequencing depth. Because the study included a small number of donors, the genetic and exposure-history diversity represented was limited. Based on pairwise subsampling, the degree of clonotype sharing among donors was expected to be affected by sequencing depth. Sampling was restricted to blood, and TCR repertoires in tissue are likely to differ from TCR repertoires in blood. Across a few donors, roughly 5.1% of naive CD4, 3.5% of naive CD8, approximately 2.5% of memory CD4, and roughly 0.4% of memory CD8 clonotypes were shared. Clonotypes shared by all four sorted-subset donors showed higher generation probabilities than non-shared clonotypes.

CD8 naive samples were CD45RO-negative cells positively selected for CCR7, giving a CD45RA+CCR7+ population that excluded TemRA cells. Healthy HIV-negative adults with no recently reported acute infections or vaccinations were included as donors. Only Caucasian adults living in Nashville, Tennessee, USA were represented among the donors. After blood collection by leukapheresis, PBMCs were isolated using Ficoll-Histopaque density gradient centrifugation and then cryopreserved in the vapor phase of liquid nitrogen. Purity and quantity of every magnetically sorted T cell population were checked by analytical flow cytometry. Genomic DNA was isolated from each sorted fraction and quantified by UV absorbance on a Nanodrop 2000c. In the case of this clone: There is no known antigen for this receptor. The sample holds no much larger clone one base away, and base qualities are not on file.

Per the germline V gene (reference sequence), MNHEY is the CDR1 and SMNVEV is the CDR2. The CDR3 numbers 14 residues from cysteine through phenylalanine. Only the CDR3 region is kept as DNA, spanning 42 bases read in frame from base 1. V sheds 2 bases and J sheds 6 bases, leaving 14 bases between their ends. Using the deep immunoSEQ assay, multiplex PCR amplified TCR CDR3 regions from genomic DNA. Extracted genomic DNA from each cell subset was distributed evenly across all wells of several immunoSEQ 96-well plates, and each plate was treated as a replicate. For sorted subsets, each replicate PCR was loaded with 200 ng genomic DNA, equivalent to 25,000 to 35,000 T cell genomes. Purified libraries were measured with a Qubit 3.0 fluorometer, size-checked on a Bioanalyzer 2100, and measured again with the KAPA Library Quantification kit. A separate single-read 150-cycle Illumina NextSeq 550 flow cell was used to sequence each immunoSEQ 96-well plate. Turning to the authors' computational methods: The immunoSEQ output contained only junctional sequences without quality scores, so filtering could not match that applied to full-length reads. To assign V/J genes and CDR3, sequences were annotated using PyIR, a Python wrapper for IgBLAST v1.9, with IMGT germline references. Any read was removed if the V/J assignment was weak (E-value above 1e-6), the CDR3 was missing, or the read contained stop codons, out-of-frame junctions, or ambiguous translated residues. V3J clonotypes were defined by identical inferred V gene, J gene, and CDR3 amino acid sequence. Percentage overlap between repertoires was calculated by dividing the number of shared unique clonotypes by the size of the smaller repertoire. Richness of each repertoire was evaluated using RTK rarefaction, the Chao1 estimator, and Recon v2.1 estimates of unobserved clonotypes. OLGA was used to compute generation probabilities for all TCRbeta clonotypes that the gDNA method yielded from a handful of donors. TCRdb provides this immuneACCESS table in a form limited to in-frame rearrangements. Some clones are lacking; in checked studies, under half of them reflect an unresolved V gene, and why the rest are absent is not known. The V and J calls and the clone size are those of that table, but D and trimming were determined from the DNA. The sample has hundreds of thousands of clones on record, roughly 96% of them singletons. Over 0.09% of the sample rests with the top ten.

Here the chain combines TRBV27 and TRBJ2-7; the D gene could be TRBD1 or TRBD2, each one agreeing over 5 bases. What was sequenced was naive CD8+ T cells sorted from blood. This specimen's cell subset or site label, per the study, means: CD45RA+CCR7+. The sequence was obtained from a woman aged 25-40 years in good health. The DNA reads TGTGCCAGCAGTTTAGAGGGGCCTAGTGGCGAGCAGTACTTC. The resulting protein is CASSLEGPSGEQYF.